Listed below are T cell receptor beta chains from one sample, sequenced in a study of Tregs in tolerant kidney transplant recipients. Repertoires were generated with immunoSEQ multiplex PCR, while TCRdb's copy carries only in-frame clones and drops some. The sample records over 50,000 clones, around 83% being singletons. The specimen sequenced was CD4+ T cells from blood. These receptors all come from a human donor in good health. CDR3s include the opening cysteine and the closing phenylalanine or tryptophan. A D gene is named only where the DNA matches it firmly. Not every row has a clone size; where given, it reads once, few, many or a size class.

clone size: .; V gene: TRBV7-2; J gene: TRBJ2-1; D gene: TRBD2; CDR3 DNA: TGTGCCAGCAGCGGCTCTAGCGGGGGGGCCCCTGGGTTCTTC; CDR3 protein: CASSGSSGGAPGFF
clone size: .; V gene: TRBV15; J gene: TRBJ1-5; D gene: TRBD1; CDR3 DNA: TGTGCCACCAGCATTGACAGGGGAAATAATCAGCCCCAGCATTTT; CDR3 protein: CATSIDRGNNQPQHF
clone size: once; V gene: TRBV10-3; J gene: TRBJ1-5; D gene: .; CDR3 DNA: TGTGCCATCAGGAGATCAGGGGACAATAGCAATCAGCCCCAGCATTTT; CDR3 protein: CAIRRSGDNSNQPQHF
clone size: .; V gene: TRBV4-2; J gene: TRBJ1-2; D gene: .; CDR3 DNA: TGTGCCAGCAGCCAAGTAGAGAGTAACTATGGCTACACCTTC; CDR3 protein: CASSQVESNYGYTF
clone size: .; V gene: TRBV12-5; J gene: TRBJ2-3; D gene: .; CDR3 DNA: TGTGCTAGTGGTCGTACTTTAGATACGCAGTATTTT; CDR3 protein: CASGRTLDTQYF
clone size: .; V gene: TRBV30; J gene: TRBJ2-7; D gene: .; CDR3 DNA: TGTGCCTGGACCCCAGGAGGCTTCTACGAGCAGTACTTC; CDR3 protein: CAWTPGGFYEQYF
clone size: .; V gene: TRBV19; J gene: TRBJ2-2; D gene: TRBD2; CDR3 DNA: TGTGCCAGTAGTATGCTTAGCGGGTACACCGGGGAGCTGTTTTTT; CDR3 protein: CASSMLSGYTGELFF
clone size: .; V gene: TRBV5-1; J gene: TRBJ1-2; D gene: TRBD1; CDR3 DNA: TGCGCCAGCAGCTTTCGACAGGGGTTAGATGGCTACACCTTC; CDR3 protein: CASSFRQGLDGYTF
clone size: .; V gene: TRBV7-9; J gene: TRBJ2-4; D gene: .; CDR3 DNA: TGTGCCAGCAGCCTGCAGGAGGCAGCCAAAAACATTCAGTACTTC; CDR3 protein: CASSLQEAAKNIQYF
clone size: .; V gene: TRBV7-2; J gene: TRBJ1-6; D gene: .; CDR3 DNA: TGTGCCAGCAGCTCCAGTCCGGGGAGTGGACCCCTCCACTTT; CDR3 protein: CASSSSPGSGPLHF
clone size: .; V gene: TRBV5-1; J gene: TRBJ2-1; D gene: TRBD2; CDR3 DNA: TGCGCCAGCAGCTTCTCTGCTAGCGGGAGCTCCTACAATGAGCAGTTCTTC; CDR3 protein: CASSFSASGSSYNEQFF
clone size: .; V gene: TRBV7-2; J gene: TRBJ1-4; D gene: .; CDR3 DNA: TGTGCCAGCAGCCGGGAGAATGAAAAACTGTTTTTT; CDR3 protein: CASSRENEKLFF
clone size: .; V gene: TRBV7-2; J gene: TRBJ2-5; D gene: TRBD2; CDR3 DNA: TGTGCCAGCAGCTCTCGTAGCGGGGGGGCCCTTGGAACCCAGTACTTC; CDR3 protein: CASSSRSGGALGTQYF
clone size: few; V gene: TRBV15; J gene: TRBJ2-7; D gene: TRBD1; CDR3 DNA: TGTGCCACCAGCAGGGGCGGGACAGGGGTTCACGAGCAGTACTTC; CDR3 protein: CATSRGGTGVHEQYF
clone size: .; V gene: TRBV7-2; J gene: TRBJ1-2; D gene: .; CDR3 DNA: TGTGCCAGCAGCTTAGGGGACTTGAACTATGGCTACACCTTC; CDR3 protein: CASSLGDLNYGYTF
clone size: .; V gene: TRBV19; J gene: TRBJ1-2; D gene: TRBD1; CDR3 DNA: TGTGCCAGTAGTACGGGACAGGGGAGGGGATTTTATGGCTACACCTTC; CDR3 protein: CASSTGQGRGFYGYTF
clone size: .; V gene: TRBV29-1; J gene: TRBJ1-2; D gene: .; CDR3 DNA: TGCAGCGTTGAAACACCCGCCGGGGGCAGCTATGGCTACACCTTC; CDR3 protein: CSVETPAGGSYGYTF
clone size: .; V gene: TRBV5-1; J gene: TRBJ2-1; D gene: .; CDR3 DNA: TGCGCCAGCAGCCCGGCGGGGAGGGAGCAGTTCTTC; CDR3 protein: CASSPAGREQFF
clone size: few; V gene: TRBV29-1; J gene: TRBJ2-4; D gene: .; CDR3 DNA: TGCAGCGTCCGGACAGCCAAAAACATTCAGTACTTC; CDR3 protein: CSVRTAKNIQYF
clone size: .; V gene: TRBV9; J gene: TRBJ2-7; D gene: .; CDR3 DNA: TGTGCCAGCAGCGTAGGGAGAGCGGGCGGTGGGGAGCAGTACTTC; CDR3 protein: CASSVGRAGGGEQYF
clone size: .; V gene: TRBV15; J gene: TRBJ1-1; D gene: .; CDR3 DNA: TGTGCCACCAGCAGTTTGGGGTCGACTCCTGAAGCTTTCTTT; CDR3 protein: CATSSLGSTPEAFF
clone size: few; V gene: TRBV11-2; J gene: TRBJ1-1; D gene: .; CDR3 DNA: TGTGCCAGCAGCTCCGTTTTTTCGGGGAGGGACACTGAAGCTTTCTTT; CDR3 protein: CASSSVFSGRDTEAFF
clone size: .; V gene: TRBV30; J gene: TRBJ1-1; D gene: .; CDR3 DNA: TGTGCCTGGAGTGTACTTGGTCCCGGGGGTTTCTTT; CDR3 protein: CAWSVLGPGGFF
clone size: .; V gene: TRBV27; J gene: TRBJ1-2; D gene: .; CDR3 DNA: TGTGCCAGCAGTCCTGTCGGGCAGGCAGACTATGGCTACACCTTC; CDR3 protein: CASSPVGQADYGYTF
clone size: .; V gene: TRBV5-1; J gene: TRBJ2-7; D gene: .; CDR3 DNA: TGCGCCAGCAGCTTGGATGGCAGGGACTCCTACGAGCAGTACTTC; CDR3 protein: CASSLDGRDSYEQYF
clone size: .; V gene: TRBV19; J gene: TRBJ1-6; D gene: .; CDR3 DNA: TGTGCCAGTAGTGGGGACGGTAATTCACCCCTCCACTTT; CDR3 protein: CASSGDGNSPLHF
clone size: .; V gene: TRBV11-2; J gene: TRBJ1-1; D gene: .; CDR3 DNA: TGTGCCAGCAGCTCCCTAACCCGGGCCCGGGGGACTGAAGCTTTCTTT; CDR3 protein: CASSSLTRARGTEAFF
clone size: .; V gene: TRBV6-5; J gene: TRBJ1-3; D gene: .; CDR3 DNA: TGTGCCAGCATGATGGGAAACACCATATATTTT; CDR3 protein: CASMMGNTIYF
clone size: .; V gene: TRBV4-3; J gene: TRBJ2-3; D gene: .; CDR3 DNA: TGCGCCAGCAGCCAAGATCGGGGTTTCACAGATACGCAGTATTTT; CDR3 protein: CASSQDRGFTDTQYF
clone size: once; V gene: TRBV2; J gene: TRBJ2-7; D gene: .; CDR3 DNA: TGTGCCAGCAAGGTGGACTCCTACGAGCAGTACTTC; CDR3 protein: CASKVDSYEQYF
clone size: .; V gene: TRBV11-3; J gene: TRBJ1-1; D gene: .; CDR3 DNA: TGTGCCAGCAGCTTGAGGCCCACTGAAGCTTTCTTT; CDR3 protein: CASSLRPTEAFF
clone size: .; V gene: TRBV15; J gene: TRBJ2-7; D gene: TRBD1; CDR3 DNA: TGTGCCACCAGCAGACCGGGACAGGTTATGCAGGAGCAGTACTTC; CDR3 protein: CATSRPGQVMQEQYF
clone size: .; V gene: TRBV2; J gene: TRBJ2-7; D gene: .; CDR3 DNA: TGTGCCAGCACTCGTCCCTTTTCCGTGGGGGAGCAGTACTTC; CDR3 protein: CASTRPFSVGEQYF
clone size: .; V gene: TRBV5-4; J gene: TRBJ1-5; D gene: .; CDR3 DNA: TGTGCCAGCAGCTTACAGGGAGTTGGGCAGCCCCAGCATTTT; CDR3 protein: CASSLQGVGQPQHF
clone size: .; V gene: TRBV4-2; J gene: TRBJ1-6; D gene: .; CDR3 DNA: TGTGCCAGCAGCCAAGACAGGGGCCCCAATTCACCCCTCCACTTT; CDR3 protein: CASSQDRGPNSPLHF
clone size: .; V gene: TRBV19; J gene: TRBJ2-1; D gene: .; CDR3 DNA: TGTGCCAGCGACCAGGGGGGCAATGAGCAGTTCTTC; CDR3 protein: CASDQGGNEQFF
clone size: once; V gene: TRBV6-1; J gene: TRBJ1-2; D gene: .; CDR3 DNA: TGTGCCAGCAGTGAAGGACTGGGGTTGAGAGGCTACACCTTC; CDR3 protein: CASSEGLGLRGYTF
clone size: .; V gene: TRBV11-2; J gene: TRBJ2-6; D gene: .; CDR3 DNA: TGTGCCAGCAGCTCTGTGGGAGCATACGTCCTGACTTTC; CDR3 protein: CASSSVGAYVLTF